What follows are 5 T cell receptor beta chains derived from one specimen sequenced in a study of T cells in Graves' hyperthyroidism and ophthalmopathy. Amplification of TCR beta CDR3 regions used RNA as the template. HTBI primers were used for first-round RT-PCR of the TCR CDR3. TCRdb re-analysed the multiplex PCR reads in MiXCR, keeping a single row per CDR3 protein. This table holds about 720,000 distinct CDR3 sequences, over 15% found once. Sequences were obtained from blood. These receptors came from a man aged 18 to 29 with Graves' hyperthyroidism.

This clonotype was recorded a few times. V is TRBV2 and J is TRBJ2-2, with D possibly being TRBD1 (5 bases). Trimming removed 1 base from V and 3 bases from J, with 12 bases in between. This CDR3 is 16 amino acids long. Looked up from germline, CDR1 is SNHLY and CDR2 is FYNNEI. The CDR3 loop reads CASSEVPDRYTGELFF. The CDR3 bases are TGTGCCAGCAGTGAAGTGCCCGACAGATACACCGGGGAGCTGTTTTTT.

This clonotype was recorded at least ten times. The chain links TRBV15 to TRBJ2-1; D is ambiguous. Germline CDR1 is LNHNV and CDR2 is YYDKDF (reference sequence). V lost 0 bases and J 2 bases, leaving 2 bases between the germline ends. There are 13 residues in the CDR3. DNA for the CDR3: TGTGCCACCAGCAGAGACACCTACAATGAGCAGTTCTTC. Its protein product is CATSRDTYNEQFF.

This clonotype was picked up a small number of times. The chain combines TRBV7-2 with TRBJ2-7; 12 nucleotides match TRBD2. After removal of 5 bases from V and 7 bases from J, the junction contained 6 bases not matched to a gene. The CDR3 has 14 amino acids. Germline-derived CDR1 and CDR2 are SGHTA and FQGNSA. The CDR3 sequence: CASSELAGGREQYF. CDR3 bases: TGTGCCAGCAGCGAACTAGCGGGAGGAAGGGAGCAGTACTTC.

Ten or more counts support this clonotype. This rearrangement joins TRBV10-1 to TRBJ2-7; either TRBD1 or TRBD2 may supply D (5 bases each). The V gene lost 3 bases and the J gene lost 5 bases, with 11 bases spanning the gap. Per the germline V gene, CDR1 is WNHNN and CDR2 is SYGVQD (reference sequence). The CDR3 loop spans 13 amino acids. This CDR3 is CASSDGTLNEQYF. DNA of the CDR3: TGCGCCAGCAGTGACGGGACCCTCAACGAGCAGTACTTC.

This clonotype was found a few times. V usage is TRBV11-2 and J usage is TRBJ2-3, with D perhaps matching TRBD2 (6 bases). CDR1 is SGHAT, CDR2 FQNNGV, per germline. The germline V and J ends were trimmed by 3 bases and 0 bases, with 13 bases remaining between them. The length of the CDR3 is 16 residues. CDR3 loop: CASSFLMGTSTDTQYF. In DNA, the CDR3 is TGTGCCAGCAGCTTCCTGATGGGGACTAGCACAGATACGCAGTATTTT.